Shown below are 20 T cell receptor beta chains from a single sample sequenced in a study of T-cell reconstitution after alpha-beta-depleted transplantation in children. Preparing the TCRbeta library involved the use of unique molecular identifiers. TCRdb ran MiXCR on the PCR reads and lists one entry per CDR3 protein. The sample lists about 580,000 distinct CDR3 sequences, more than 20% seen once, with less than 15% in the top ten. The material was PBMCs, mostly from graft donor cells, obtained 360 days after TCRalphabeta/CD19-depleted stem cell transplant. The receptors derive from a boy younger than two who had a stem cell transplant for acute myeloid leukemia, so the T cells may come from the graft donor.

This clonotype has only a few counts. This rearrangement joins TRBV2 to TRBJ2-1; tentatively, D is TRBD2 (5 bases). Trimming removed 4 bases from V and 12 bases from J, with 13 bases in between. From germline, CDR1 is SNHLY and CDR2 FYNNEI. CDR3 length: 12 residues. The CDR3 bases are TGTGCCAGCAGTGGACGGACTGGAGGGCAGTTCTTC. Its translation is CASSGRTGGQFF.

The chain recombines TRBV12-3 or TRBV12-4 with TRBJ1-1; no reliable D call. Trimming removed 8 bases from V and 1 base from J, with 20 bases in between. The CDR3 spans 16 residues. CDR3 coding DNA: TGTGCCAGCCGCCGGCGGGTTAGTGGTCGGAACACTGAAGCTTTCTTT. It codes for CASRRRVSGRNTEAFF.

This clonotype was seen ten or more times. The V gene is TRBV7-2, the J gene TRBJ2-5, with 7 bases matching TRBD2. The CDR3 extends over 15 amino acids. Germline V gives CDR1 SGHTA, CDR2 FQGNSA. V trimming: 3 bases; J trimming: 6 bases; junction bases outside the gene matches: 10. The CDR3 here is CASSFSGRGVKTQYF. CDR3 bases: TGTGCCAGCAGCTTTAGTGGGAGGGGAGTGAAGACCCAGTACTTC.

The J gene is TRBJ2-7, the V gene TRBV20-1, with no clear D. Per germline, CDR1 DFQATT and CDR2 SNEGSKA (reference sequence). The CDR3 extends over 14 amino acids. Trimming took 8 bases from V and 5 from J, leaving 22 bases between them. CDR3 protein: CSLRPNQPPDEQYF. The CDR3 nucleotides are TGCAGTTTACGCCCAAACCAGCCCCCGGACGAGCAGTACTTC.

The CDR3 DNA reads TGTGCCAGCAGCTTAGTAGGGGGCGTCTCAGATACGCAGTATTTT. Residues: CASSLVGGVSDTQYF. The rearrangement links TRBV13 to TRBJ2-3; 7 bases fit TRBD1. This CDR3 region has 15 residues. V lost 1 base and J lost 4; bases outside the gene matches: 5. Germline V gene data show CDR1 as PRHDT and CDR2 as FYEKMQ (reference sequence).

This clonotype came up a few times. CDR3 protein: CASSMTSPDTQYF. DNA of the CDR3: TGTGCCAGCAGTATGACTAGCCCAGATACGCAGTATTTT. V usage is TRBV12-3 or TRBV12-4 and J usage is TRBJ2-3; 7 nucleotides align to TRBD2. The CDR3 is made up of 13 amino acids. The V segment lost 5 bases and the J segment 4 bases; nucleotides outside the gene matches: 3.

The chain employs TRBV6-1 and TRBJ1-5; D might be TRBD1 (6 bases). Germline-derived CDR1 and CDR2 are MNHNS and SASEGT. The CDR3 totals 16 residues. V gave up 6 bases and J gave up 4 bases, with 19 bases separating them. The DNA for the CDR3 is TGTGCCAGCAGCGTAGTTAGGACAGCCATTAATCAGCCCCAGCATTTT. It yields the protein CASSVVRTAINQPQHF.

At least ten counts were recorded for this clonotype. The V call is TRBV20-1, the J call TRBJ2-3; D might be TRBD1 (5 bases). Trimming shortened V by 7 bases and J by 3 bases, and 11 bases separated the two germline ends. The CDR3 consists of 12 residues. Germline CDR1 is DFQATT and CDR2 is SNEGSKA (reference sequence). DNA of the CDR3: TGCAGTGGGGGCAGATTAACAGATACGCAGTATTTT. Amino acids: CSGGRLTDTQYF.

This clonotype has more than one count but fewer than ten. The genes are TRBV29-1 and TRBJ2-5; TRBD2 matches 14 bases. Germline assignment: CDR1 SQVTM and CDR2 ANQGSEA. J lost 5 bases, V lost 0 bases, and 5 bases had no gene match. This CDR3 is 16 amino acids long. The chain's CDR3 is CSVEEGTSGGGETQYF. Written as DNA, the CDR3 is TGCAGCGTTGAAGAAGGGACTAGCGGGGGAGGTGAGACCCAGTACTTC.

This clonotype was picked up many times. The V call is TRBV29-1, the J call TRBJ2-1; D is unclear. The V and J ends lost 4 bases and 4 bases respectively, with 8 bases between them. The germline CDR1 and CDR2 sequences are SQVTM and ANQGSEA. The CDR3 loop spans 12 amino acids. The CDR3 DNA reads TGCAGCGTTGGTGCGGTGTACAATGAGCAGTTCTTC. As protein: CSVGAVYNEQFF.

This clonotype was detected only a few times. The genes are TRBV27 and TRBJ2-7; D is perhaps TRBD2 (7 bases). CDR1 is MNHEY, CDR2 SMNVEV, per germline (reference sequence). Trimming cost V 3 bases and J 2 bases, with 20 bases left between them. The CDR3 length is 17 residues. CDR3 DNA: TGTGCCAGCAGTTTCAACTCCGGGGAGGGGGGGACCTACGAGCAGTACTTC. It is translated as CASSFNSGEGGTYEQYF.

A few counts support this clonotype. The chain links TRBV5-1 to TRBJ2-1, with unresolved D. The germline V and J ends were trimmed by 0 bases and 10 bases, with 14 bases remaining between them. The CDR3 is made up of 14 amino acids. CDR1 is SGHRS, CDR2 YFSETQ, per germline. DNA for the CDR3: TGCGCCAGCAGCTTGGTAGACGGCCTGCCCGAGCAGTTCTTC. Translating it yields CASSLVDGLPEQFF.

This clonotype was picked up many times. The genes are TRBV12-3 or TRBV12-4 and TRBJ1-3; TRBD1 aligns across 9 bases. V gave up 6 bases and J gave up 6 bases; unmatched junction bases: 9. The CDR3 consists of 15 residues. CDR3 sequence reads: CASSPTGQGSNTIYF. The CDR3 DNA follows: TGTGCCAGCAGCCCAACGGGACAGGGCTCAAACACCATATATTTT.

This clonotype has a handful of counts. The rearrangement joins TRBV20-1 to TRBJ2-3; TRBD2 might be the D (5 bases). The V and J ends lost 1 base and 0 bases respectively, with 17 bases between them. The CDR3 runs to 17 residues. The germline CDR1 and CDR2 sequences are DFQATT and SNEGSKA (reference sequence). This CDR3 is CSARVLEATTSTDTQYF. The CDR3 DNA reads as TGCAGTGCTAGAGTCCTAGAGGCGACTACCAGCACAGATACGCAGTATTTT.

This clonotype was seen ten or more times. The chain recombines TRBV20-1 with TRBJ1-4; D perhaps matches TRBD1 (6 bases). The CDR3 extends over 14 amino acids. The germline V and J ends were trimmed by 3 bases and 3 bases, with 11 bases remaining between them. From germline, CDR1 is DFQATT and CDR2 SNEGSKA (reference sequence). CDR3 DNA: TGCAGTGCTAGGGGGGGGCCTGCTAATGAAAAACTGTTTTTT. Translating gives CSARGGPANEKLFF.

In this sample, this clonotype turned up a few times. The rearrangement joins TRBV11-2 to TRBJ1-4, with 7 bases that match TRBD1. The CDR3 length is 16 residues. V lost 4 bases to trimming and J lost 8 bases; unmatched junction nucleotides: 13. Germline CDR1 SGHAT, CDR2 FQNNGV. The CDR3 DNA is TGTGCCAGCAGCTCCGCCTCCCGGGACAGTGGGGAAAAACTGTTTTTT. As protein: CASSSASRDSGEKLFF.

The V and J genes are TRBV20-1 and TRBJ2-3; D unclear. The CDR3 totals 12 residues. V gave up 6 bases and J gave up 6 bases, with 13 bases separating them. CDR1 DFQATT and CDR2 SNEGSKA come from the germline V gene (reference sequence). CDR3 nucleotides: TGCAGTGCCCCCCCGAGAGTGGATACGCAGTATTTT. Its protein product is CSAPPRVDTQYF.

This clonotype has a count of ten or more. CDR3 amino acids: CSARGYGQPQHF. The CDR3, as DNA: TGCAGTGCTAGAGGTTATGGGCAGCCCCAGCATTTT. The rearrangement links TRBV20-1 to TRBJ1-5, with D unclear. V gave up 1 base and J gave up 7 bases, with 8 bases separating them. Germline V gene sequence: CDR1 DFQATT, CDR2 SNEGSKA (reference sequence). The CDR3 has 12 amino acids.

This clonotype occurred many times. The CDR3 region has the DNA TGTGCCAGCTCACCAAGAGCGGTCATCCTCCAAGAGACCCAGTACTTC. This sequence encodes CASSPRAVILQETQYF. The gene calls are TRBV18 and TRBJ2-5; maybe TRBD2 (5 bases). The germline V and J ends were trimmed by 2 bases and 1 base, with 14 bases remaining between them. The CDR3 covers 16 residues. Germline V gene lookup returns CDR1 KGHSH and CDR2 LQKENI. Combining the CDR3 with reference TRBV18 and TRBJ2-5 gives the whole variable domain NAGVMQNPRHLVRRRGQEARLRCSPMKGHSHVYWYRQLPEEGLKFMVYLQKENIIDESGMPKERFSAEFPKEGPSILRIQQVVRGDSAAYFCASSPRAVILQETQYFGPGTRLLVL.

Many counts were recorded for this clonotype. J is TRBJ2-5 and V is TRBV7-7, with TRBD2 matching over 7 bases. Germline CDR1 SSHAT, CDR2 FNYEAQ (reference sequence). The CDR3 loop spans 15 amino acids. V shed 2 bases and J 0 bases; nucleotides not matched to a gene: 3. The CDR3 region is CASSLSGAYQETQYF. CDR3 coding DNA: TGTGCCAGCAGCTTAAGCGGGGCGTACCAAGAGACCCAGTACTTC.